This TCR beta chain comes out of a study of blood T cell repertoires in COVID-19 (dated by TCRdb to 2018 to 2020). At the level of the whole study: Samples covering the acute and convalescent phases of COVID-19 were provided by collaborators in the United States, Italy and Spain. The material from the prospective study consisted of cDNA or gDNA derived from T cells, B-cell-depleted T cells, or PBMCs. Deeply sampled blood TCRbeta repertoires from subjects exposed to, actively infected with, or recovered from COVID-19 were included in the dataset. The repertoires were released in a freely available public database intended as a resource for research on the immune response to SARS-CoV-2. The samples were drawn from the first 160 participants of the ongoing ImmuneRACE study and from over a thousand subjects provided by 6 global collaborators. Nearly every sample came with metadata listing a de-identified subject ID, COVID-19 status, age in years and sex. Where available, HLA class I and class II types were taken from metadata supplied by the sample provider and were not determined by assay-based typing. Points the paper makes about the study in general: How much clinical and demographic metadata was included differed by source and by participant, and the metadata was provided uncurated.

About this clone itself: The antigen this receptor binds is unknown. No clone much larger than this one lies a single base away; base qualities are absent.

TCRbeta CDR3 regions were amplified from genomic DNA using the immunoSEQ Assay, a bias-controlled multiplex PCR. Turning to the authors' computational methods: The number of nucleated cells in each sample was estimated by amplification of reference gene primers within the assay. To quantify the absolute abundance of each unique TCRbeta CDR3 rearrangement, sequence reads were collapsed and filtered. For each sample, productive Simpson clonality was calculated as the square root of Simpson's diversity index across productive rearrangements. The clones in this table, taken by TCRdb from immuneACCESS, are in-frame only. Not every clone is retained; where verified, under half of the shortfall comes from an unresolved V gene, and the cause of the rest is unknown. V, J and clone size reflect that table, while D and trimming were determined from the DNA. Here the sample has 200,000 to 250,000 clones; roughly four fifths occur a single time. The ten largest clones add up to roughly 5% of the sample.

Participants in the prospective study were aged 18 to 89 years, lived in some 24 United States geographic areas, and enrolled through a virtual design. In the prospective study, cohorts were assigned on the basis of participant-reported clinical history obtained from a screening survey and a study questionnaire. Exposed participants had been in contact with someone with a PCR-confirmed or clinician-diagnosed COVID-19 case within 2 weeks of study entry. In the prospective study, whole blood, serum and a nasopharyngeal or oropharyngeal swab were collected from each participant by mobile phlebotomists. Prospective study participants could optionally give additional blood draws and questionnaires over a roughly two-month period. Prospective study blood samples were shipped either frozen or at room temperature before DNA extraction. CDR1 LGHNT and CDR2 FRNRAP were looked up in the germline V gene. There are 15 amino acids in the CDR3, from cysteine to phenylalanine inclusive. Only CDR3 DNA is held: 45 bases, read in frame from base 1. Trimming costs V 3 bases and J 0 bases, and their ends lie 11 bases apart.

The rearrangement combines TRBV12-5 with TRBJ1-1; the D region possibly corresponds to TRBD1 (5 bases align). Sequencing input: PBMCs or T cells enriched from blood (not recorded which). This TCR derives from a woman aged 45-60 years who had been exposed to COVID-19. The CDR3 protein is CASGFTGLMNTEAFF. The bases read TGTGCTAGTGGTTTTACGGGACTCATGAACACTGAAGCTTTCTTT. Beyond the CDR3, the reference TRBV12-5 and TRBJ1-1 genes provide the residues; the full variable domain reads: DARVTQTPRHKVTEMGQEVTMRCQPILGHNTVFWYRQTMMQGLELLAYFRNRAPLDDSGMPKDRFSAEMPDATLATLKIQPSEPRDSAVYFCASGFTGLMNTEAFFGQGTRLTVV.